This T cell receptor beta chain was identified during a study of T cell repertoires in cytomegalovirus infection. Study-wide points: Totalled public TCR beta family frequency picked out people who carried CMV plus the relevant HLA.

The V and J ends lost 3 bases and 4 bases respectively, with 12 bases between them. Germline loops: CDR1 DFQATT, CDR2 SNEGSKA (reference sequence). The CDR3 loop spans 13 amino acids. TCRdb re-derived calls from the reads in MiXCR, one entry per CDR3 protein. Of hundreds of thousands of distinct CDR3 sequences listed, 33% are singletons. About this clonotype itself: Its antigen remains unknown.

The sequence was collected from a human donor in good health (CMV status not recorded). Some clones in this sample may be carry-over from other donors' samples. The source material was cultured PBMCs, sampled from culture after CMV antigen stimulation. The chain recombines TRBV20-1 with TRBJ1-2, with a tentative D call TRBD1 (5 bases). The CDR3 region has the DNA TGCAGTGCTAGCATGAGGGGAAGCTATGGCTACACCTTC. This translates into CSASMRGSYGYTF.